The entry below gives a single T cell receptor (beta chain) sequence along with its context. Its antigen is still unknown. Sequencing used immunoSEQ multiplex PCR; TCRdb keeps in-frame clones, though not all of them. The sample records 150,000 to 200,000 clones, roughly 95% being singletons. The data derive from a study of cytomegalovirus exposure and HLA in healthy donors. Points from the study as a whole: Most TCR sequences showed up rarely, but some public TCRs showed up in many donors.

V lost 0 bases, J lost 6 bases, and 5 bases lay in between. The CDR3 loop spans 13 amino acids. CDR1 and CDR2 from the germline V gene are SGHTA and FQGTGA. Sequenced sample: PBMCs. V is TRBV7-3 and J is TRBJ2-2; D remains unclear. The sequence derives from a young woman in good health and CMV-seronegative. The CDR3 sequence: CASSLTSAGELFF. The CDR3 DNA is TGTGCCAGCAGCTTAACGTCTGCCGGGGAGCTGTTTTTT.